Listed here is a single T cell receptor beta chain. Its target is unknown. V lost 6 bases and J lost 12, with 12 bases in between. CDR1 and CDR2 from the germline V gene are MNHEY and SVGAGI. The CDR3 extends over 11 amino acids. These data are taken from a study of persistence of HIV-infected CD4 T cells. The immunoSEQ assay was version 4, run in survey mode. Each sample used up to about 1 ug genomic DNA diluted to around 9.5 ng/uL. Sequencing used immunoSEQ multiplex PCR; TCRdb keeps in-frame clones, though not all of them. The table has about 46,000 clones, 85% to 90% seen once. Study-wide points: Proviral oligoclonality tracked with TCR oligoclonality within the same sorted cells. Degenerate expanded CDR3beta sequences were enriched among CMV- and Gag-responding cells.

Nonspecific anti-CD3/anti-CD28 bead stimulation represents the broad CD4+ T cell repertoire. Sorting selected CD4+ T cells upregulating both CD40 ligand and CD69. Suppressive ART was started during chronic HIV-1 infection in these adults. V is TRBV6-5 and J is TRBJ2-1; no firm D call. Sequencing used CD4+ T cells sorted from PBMCs after approximately 20-hour stimulation, obtained from a patient who received antiretroviral therapy. This sequence originates from an adult woman with HIV who was CMV-seropositive. CDR3: CASRSNSRQFF. The CDR3 region has the DNA TGTGCCAGCAGATCGAACAGCCGGCAGTTCTTC.